Sequencing of this T cell receptor beta chain was carried out in a study of blood T cell repertoires in COVID-19. Study overall: The United States, Italy and Spain supplied acute and convalescent COVID-19 samples. Sample material is recorded as cDNA or gDNA derived from T cells, B-cell-depleted T cells, or PBMCs.

Per the study methods: Using reference gene primer amplification, nucleated cell counts were estimated. The table came from immunoSEQ multiplex PCR; TCRdb's copy has only in-frame clones and leaves some out. Clone size and V and J calls were adopted from that table, with D and trimming inferred from the DNA. The sample has roughly 310,000 clones, more than 75% seen once. V lost 3 bases, J lost 6 bases, and 6 bases stayed unmatched. Per germline, CDR1 DFQATT and CDR2 SNEGSKA (reference sequence). The CDR3 has 13 amino acids. Sequencing used peripheral blood. V and J are TRBV20-1 and TRBJ1-1; TRBD1 matches 8 bases. The sequence derives from a woman aged 45-65 years with active or convalescent COVID-19. The CDR3 DNA follows: TGCAGTGCTAGTAAACAGGGGGACTCTGAAGCTTTCTTT. Its protein is CSASKQGDSEAFF.